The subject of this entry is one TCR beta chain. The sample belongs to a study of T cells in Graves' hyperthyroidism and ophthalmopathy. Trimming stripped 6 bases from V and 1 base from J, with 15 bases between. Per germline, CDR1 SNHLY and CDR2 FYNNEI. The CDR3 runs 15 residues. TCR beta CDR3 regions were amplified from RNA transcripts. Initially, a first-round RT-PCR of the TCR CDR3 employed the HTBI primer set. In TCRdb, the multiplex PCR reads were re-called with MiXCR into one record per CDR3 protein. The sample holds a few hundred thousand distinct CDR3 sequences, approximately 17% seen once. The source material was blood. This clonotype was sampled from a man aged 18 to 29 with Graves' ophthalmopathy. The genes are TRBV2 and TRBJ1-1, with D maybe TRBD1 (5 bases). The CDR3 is CASSAHPGRNTEAFF. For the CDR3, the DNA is TGTGCCAGCAGCGCACACCCGGGACGGAACACTGAAGCTTTCTTT.